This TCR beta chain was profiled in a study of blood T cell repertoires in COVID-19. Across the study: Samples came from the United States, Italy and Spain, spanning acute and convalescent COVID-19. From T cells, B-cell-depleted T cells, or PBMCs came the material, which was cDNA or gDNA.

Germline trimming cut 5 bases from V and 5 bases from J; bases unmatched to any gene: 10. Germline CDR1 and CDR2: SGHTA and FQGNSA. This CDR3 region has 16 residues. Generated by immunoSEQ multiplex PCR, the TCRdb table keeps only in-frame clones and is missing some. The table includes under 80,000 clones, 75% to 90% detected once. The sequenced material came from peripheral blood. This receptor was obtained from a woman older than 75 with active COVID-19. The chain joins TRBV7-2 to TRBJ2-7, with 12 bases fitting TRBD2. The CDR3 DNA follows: TGTGCCAGCAGCCCCGGGACTAGCGGGCGGACCCACGAGCAGTACTTC. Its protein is CASSPGTSGRTHEQYF.